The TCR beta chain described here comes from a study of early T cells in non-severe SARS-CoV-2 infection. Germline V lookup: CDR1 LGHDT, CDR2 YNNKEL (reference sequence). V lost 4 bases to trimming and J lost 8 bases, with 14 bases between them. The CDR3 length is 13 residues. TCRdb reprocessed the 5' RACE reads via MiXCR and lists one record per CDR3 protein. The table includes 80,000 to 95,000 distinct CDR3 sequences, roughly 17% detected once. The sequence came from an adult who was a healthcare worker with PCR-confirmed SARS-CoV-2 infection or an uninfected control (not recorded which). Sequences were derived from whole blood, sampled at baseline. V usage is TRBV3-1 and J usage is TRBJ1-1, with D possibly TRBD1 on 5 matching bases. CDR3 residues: CASSPLGATEAFF. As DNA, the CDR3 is TGTGCCAGCAGCCCACTCGGGGCAACCGAAGCTTTCTTT. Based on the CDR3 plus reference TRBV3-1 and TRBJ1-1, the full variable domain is DTAVSQTPKYLVTQMGNDKSIKCEQNLGHDTMYWYKQDSKKFLKIMFSYNNKELIINETVPNRFSPKSPDKAHLNLHINSLELGDSAVYFCASSPLGATEAFFGQGTRLTVV.